A single sample gave rise to the 24 T cell receptor beta chains below, sequenced in a study of radiotherapy plus CTLA-4 blockade in lung cancer. Assay: immunoSEQ multiplex PCR; the TCRdb copy retains only in-frame clones and omits some. The data hold about 49,000 clones, with more than 75% observed a single time. The specimen comprised peripheral blood, sampled from a patient treated with radiotherapy plus ipilimumab. Receptors were obtained from a human donor with non-small cell lung cancer whose response to radiotherapy plus ipilimumab could not be evaluated.

The V and J genes are TRBV28 and TRBJ1-1, with 11 bases matching TRBD1. V lost 6 bases, J lost 6 bases, and 21 bases stayed unmatched. This CDR3 comprises 19 residues. CDR1 MDHEN and CDR2 SYDVKM come from the germline V gene. The DNA for the CDR3 is TGTGCCAGCAGCAGACCCCGGGGTGGGGACAGGGGGAGGGTGGCTGAAGCTTTCTTT. Its protein product is CASSRPRGGDRGRVAEAFF.

This chain uses TRBV11-2 with TRBJ1-2; the D gene is possibly TRBD1 (5 bases). Germline CDR1 and CDR2: SGHAT and FQNNGV. CDR3 length: 14 amino acids. V gave up 1 base and J gave up 3 bases, with 9 bases separating them. Here the CDR3 DNA reads TGTGCCAGCAGCTTAGTCGGGGGATACTATGGCTACACCTTC. Encoded protein: CASSLVGGYYGYTF.

The chain has TRBV19 and TRBJ1-2, with a possible D match to TRBD1 (5 bases). Germline V gene lookup returns CDR1 LNHDA and CDR2 SQIVND (reference sequence). Trimming cost V 10 bases and J 4 bases, with 19 bases left between them. CDR3 length equals 14 residues. The CDR3 DNA reads TGTGCCACCAAGGAGACGCACGGGGGCTATGGCTACACCTTC. Translated: CATKETHGGYGYTF.

The chain is built from TRBV7-3 and TRBJ2-7; D uncertain. V was pared by 3 bases and J by 4 bases, with 4 bases between. The CDR3 loop spans 11 amino acids. Germline V lookup: CDR1 SGHTA, CDR2 FQGTGA. CDR3 protein: CASSFIYEQYF. The CDR3 bases are TGTGCCAGCAGCTTTATATACGAGCAGTACTTC.

The chain employs TRBV9 and TRBJ2-5; 7 positions agree with TRBD2. There are 15 residues in the CDR3. Germline CDR1 is SGDLS and CDR2 is YYNGEE. V shed 3 bases, J shed 1 base, and the junction held 6 bases outside the gene matches. CDR3 amino acids: CASSGLAGVQETQYF. As DNA, the CDR3 is TGTGCCAGCAGCGGTTTAGCGGGCGTCCAAGAGACCCAGTACTTC.

J is TRBJ1-4 and V is TRBV28; 7 bases are a match to TRBD1. Per the germline V gene, CDR1 is MDHEN and CDR2 is SYDVKM. This CDR3 region has 12 residues. Unmatched junction bases numbered 1, after V lost 8 bases and J lost 4 bases. This chain's CDR3 is CASGTVNEKLFF. The CDR3 region has the DNA TGTGCCAGCGGGACAGTTAATGAAAAACTGTTTTTT. The full variable domain, in which reference TRBV28 and TRBJ1-4 provide the parts outside the CDR3, is DVKVTQSSRYLVKRTGEKVFLECVQDMDHENMFWYRQDPGLGLRLIYFSYDVKMKEKGDIPEGYSVSREKKERFSLILESASTNQTSMYLCASGTVNEKLFFGSGTQLSVL.

DNA of the CDR3: TGCAGCGTTGATGGGGCAGTGAACACTGAAGCTTTCTTT. It yields the protein CSVDGAVNTEAFF. The J gene is TRBJ1-1, the V gene TRBV29-1; D possibly corresponds to TRBD1 (5 bases). V was pared by 3 bases and J by 0 bases, with 8 bases between. The length of the CDR3 is 13 residues. Per the germline V gene, CDR1 is SQVTM and CDR2 is ANQGSEA.

J is TRBJ1-2 and V is TRBV4-1; D not resolved. Germline loops: CDR1 MGHRA, CDR2 YSYEKL. Deletions cut 4 bases from V and 7 bases from J, with 16 bases between. The CDR3 is made up of 14 amino acids. In DNA, the CDR3 is TGCGCCAGCAGCCGGACGCCCGGGGTGTCTGGCTACACCTTC. This translates into CASSRTPGVSGYTF.

This rearrangement joins TRBV7-2 to TRBJ1-2; tentative D call: TRBD1 (5 bases). Trimming pared 1 base from V and 5 bases from J, leaving 8 bases between. The CDR3 runs to 13 residues. Germline CDR1 and CDR2: SGHTA and FQGNSA. The CDR3 coding sequence is TGTGCCAGCAGCTTAGGGACACTTTATGGCTACACCTTC. It translates to CASSLGTLYGYTF. The entire variable domain, with the rest obtained from reference TRBV7-2 and TRBJ1-2, is as follows: GAGVSQSPSNKVTEKGKDVELRCDPISGHTALYWYRQSLGQGLEFLIYFQGNSAPDKSGLPSDRFSAERTGGSVSTLTIQRTQQEDSAVYLCASSLGTLYGYTFGSGTRLTVV.

The chain combines TRBV7-9 with TRBJ2-2; D is uncertain. The CDR3 covers 13 residues. V dropped 1 base and J dropped 7 bases, with 7 bases sitting between them. CDR1 is SEHNR and CDR2 is FQNEAQ in the germline V gene (reference sequence). The CDR3 DNA reads as TGTGCCAGCAGCTTAGGTTTCAGCGGGGAGCTGTTTTTT. It translates to CASSLGFSGELFF. Full variable domain (remainder filled in from reference TRBV7-9 and TRBJ2-2): DTGVSQNPRHKITKRGQNVTFRCDPISEHNRLYWYRQTLGQGPEFLTYFQNEAQLEKSRLLSDRFSAERPKGSFSTLEIQRTEQGDSAMYLCASSLGFSGELFFGEGSRLTVL.

This clone has more than one count but fewer than ten. J is TRBJ1-3 and V is TRBV5-1; the D is unclear. Trimming stripped 0 bases from V and 0 bases from J, with 7 bases between. The germline V gene encodes CDR1 SGHRS and CDR2 YFSETQ. The CDR3 spans 15 residues. DNA for the CDR3: TGCGCCAGCAGCTTGGGTGCGGGCTCTGGAAACACCATATATTTT. Translating it yields CASSLGAGSGNTIYF.

This chain connects TRBV12-5 to TRBJ1-1; D is perhaps TRBD1 (5 bases). With 1 base removed from V and 3 bases from J, the gap between germline ends came to 9 bases. Germline CDR1 reads LGHNT; CDR2 reads FRNRAP. This CDR3 has 14 residues. Here the CDR3 DNA reads TGTGCTAGTGGTTTGGACGGGGGAGACACTGAAGCTTTCTTT. Translation: CASGLDGGDTEAFF. The whole variable domain, filled in from reference TRBV12-5 and TRBJ1-1, reads DARVTQTPRHKVTEMGQEVTMRCQPILGHNTVFWYRQTMMQGLELLAYFRNRAPLDDSGMPKDRFSAEMPDATLATLKIQPSEPRDSAVYFCASGLDGGDTEAFFGQGTRLTVV.

The rearrangement joins TRBV6-6 to TRBJ2-7; the D is unclear. V dropped 2 bases and J dropped 3 bases, with 11 bases sitting between them. This CDR3 spans 14 amino acids. Looked up from germline, CDR1 is MNHNY and CDR2 is SVGAGI (reference sequence). This CDR3 is CASSYRETGYEQYF. CDR3 coding DNA: TGTGCCAGCAGTTACAGAGAGACTGGCTACGAGCAGTACTTC.

The chain has TRBV15 and TRBJ2-6, with D perhaps TRBD1 (6 bases). The CDR3 is 20 residues long. CDR1 and CDR2 (germline): LNHNV, YYDKDF (reference sequence). With 5 bases removed from V and 2 bases from J, the gap between germline ends came to 25 bases. DNA for the CDR3: TGTGCCACCAGCGCGCCCGGAACAGGGTGGAATCGGGCTGGGGCCAACGTCCTGACTTTC. It yields the protein CATSAPGTGWNRAGANVLTF.

The J gene is TRBJ2-1, the V gene TRBV7-8; D may be TRBD1 (6 bases). CDR1 is SGHVS and CDR2 is FQNEAQ in the germline V gene. Deletions cut 5 bases from V and 0 bases from J, with 17 bases between. The CDR3 contains 17 residues. The CDR3 sequence: CASSDQTGSASYNEQFF. For the CDR3, the DNA is TGTGCCAGCAGCGATCAAACAGGGAGTGCCTCCTACAATGAGCAGTTCTTC.

The V call is TRBV30, the J call TRBJ1-2, with D possibly being TRBD1 (5 bases). CDR3 length: 18 amino acids. Germline values: CDR1 GTSNPN, CDR2 SVGIG (reference sequence). The germline V and J ends were trimmed by 1 base and 4 bases, with 25 bases remaining between them. CDR3 in amino acids: CAWSAPRDLLEGLYGYTF. The DNA of the CDR3 is TGTGCCTGGAGTGCCCCGCGGGACCTCTTAGAGGGGCTCTATGGCTACACCTTC.

Turning to this clone: At one of its ends the junction is not consistent with the germline gene, which may arise from a read error. This chain connects TRBV2 to TRBJ2-7, with unresolved D. This CDR3 has 14 residues. CDR1 and CDR2 (germline): SNHLY, FYNNEI. In DNA, the CDR3 is TGTGCCAGCAATATTCGTCAGAGCTCCTACGAGCGGTACTTC. Translation gives CASNIRQSSYERYF. Based on the CDR3 plus reference TRBV2 and TRBJ2-7, the full variable domain is EPEVTQTPSHQVTQMGQEVILRCVPISNHLYFYWYRQILGQKVEFLVSFYNNEISEKSEIFDDQFSVERPDGSNFTLKIRSTKLEDSAMYFCASNIRQSSYERYFGPGTRLTVT.

V gene TRBV27 combines with J gene TRBJ2-7, with 10 bases aligning to TRBD1. The trim removed 2 bases at V and 5 bases at J, leaving 6 bases unmatched. CDR1 MNHEY and CDR2 SMNVEV come from the germline V gene (reference sequence). The CDR3 spans 15 residues. Written as DNA, the CDR3 is TGTGCCAGCAGTTTAAATCGACAGGGGGCCCACGAGCAGTACTTC. This gives the protein CASSLNRQGAHEQYF.

The V gene is TRBV5-4, the J gene TRBJ1-5; D is possibly TRBD1 (6 bases). The CDR3 has 16 amino acids. From germline, CDR1 is SGHNT and CDR2 YYREEE (reference sequence). V was clipped by 0 bases and J by 0 bases, with 10 bases between them. DNA for the CDR3: TGTGCCAGCAGCTTGGGGGTCAGGGGTAGCAATCAGCCCCAGCATTTT. Its translation is CASSLGVRGSNQPQHF.

V is TRBV9 and J is TRBJ2-5; 9 nucleotides match TRBD1. V trimming: 3 bases; J trimming: 3 bases; junction bases outside the gene matches: 6. The CDR3 is made up of 15 amino acids. Germline V CDR1 and CDR2: SGDLS, YYNGEE. The CDR3 here is CASSARTGGEETQYF. The CDR3 nucleotides are TGTGCCAGCAGCGCCAGAACAGGGGGCGAAGAGACCCAGTACTTC.

This chain connects TRBV2 to TRBJ1-5, with D uncertain. Looked up from germline, CDR1 is SNHLY and CDR2 is FYNNEI. The V and J ends lost 1 base and 2 bases respectively, with 12 bases between them. This CDR3 contains 16 residues. In nucleotides, the CDR3 is TGTGCCAGCAGTGAAGGAGGCTCCACGGGCAATCAGCCCCAGCATTTT. It translates to CASSEGGSTGNQPQHF.

CDR3 sequence: CASSLRGGGFTEAFF. DNA of the CDR3: TGTGCCAGCAGTTTACGGGGAGGTGGGTTTACTGAAGCTTTCTTT. The genes are TRBV27 and TRBJ1-1, with D unresolved. Trimming left V 2 bases short and J 5 bases short, with 15 bases between. The CDR3 is made up of 15 amino acids. Germline values: CDR1 MNHEY, CDR2 SMNVEV (reference sequence).

The chain joins TRBV30 to TRBJ2-3; 12 nucleotides match TRBD2. The CDR3 has 14 residues. Germline loops: CDR1 GTSNPN, CDR2 SVGIG (reference sequence). The V and J ends lost 4 bases and 6 bases, in that order; junction bases with no gene match: 5. The CDR3 loop reads CAWTLAGGPDTQYF. CDR3 nucleotides: TGTGCCTGGACCCTAGCGGGAGGGCCTGATACGCAGTATTTT.

The chain joins TRBV7-2 to TRBJ2-5; TRBD1 agrees at 7 bases. Losses at the gene ends were 5 bases for V and 2 bases for J; bases not matched to a gene: 8. Per the germline V gene, CDR1 is SGHTA and CDR2 is FQGNSA. The CDR3 consists of 15 residues. CDR3 coding DNA: TGTGCCAGCAGCGTAGGGACAGCCCGACAAGAGACCCAGTACTTC. The encoded protein is CASSVGTARQETQYF.